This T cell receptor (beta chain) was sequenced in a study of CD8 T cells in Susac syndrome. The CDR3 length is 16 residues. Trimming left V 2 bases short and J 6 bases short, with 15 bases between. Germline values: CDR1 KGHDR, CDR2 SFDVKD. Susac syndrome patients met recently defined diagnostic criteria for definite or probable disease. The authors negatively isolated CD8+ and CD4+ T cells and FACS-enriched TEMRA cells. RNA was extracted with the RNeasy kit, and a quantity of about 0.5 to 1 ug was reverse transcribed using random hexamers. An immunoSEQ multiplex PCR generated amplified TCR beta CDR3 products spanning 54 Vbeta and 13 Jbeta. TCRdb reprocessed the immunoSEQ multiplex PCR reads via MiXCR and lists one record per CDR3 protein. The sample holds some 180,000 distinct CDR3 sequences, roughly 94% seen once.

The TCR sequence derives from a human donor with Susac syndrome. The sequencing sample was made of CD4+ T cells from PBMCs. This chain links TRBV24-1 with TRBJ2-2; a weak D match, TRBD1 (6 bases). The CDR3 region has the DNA TGTGCCACCAGTGATTCGTGGACAGTAGCTGCCGGGGAGCTGTTTTTT. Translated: CATSDSWTVAAGELFF.